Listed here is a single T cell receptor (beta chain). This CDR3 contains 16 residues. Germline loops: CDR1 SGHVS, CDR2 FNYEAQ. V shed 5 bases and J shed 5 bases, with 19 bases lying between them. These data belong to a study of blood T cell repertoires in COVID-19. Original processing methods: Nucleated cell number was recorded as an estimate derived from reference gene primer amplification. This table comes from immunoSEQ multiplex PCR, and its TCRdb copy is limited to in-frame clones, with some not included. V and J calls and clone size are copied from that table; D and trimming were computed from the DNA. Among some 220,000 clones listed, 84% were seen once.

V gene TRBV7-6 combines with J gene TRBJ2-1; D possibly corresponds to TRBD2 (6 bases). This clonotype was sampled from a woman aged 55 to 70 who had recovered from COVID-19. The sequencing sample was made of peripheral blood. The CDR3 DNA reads TGTGCCAGCAGCAACCCCTACCGGGGGACTCACAATGAGCAGTTCTTC. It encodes CASSNPYRGTHNEQFF.